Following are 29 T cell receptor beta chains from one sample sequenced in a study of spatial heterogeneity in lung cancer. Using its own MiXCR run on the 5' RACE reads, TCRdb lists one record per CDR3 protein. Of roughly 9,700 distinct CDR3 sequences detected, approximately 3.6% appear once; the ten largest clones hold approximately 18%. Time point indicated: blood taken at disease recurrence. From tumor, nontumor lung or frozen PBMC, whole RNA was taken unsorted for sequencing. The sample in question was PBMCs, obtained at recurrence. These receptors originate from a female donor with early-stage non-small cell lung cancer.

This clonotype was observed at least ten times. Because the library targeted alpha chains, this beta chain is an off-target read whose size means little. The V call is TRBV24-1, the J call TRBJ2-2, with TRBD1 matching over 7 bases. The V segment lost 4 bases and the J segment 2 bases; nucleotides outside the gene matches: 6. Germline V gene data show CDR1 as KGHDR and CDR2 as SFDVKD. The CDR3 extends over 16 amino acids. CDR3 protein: CATSDPGGSNTGELFF. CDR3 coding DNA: TGTGCCACCAGTGACCCAGGGGGTTCTAACACCGGGGAGCTGTTTTTT.

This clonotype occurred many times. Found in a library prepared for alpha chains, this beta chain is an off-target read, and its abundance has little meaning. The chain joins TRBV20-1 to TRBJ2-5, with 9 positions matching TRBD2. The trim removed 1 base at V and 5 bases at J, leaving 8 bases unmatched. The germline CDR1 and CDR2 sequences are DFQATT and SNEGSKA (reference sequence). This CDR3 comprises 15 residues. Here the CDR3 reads CSARVSGGLRETQYF. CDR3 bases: TGCAGTGCTAGAGTAAGCGGGGGGCTCCGTGAGACCCAGTACTTC.

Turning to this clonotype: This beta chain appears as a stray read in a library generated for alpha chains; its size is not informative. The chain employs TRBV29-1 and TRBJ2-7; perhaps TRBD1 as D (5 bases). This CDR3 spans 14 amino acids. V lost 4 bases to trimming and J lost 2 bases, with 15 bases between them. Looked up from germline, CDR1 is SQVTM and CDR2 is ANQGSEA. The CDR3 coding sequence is TGCAGCGTTGTGACAGCTACTTCCCCCTACGAGCAGTACTTC. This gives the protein CSVVTATSPYEQYF.

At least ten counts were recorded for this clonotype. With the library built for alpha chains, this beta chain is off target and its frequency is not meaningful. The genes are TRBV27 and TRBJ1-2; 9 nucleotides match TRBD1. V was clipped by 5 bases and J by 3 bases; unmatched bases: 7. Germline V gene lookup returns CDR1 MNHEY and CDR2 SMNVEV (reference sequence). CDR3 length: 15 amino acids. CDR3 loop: CASSPPGQGYYGYTF. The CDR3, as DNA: TGTGCCAGCAGTCCCCCGGGACAGGGATACTATGGCTACACCTTC.

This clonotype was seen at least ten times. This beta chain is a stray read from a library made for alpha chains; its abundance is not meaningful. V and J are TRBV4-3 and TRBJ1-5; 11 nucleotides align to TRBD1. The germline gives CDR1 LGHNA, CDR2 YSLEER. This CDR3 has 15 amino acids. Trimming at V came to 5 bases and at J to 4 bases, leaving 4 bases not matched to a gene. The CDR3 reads CASSEGQGANQPQHF. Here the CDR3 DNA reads TGCGCCAGCAGCGAAGGACAGGGGGCTAATCAGCCCCAGCATTTT.

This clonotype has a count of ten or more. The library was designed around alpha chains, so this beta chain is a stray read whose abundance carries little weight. The CDR3 spells CASRFQTGFDGYTF. CDR3 coding DNA: TGCGCCAGCAGGTTTCAGACAGGGTTCGATGGCTACACCTTC. The rearrangement uses TRBV5-1 and TRBJ1-2; 7 bases fit TRBD1. The germline CDR1 and CDR2 sequences are SGHRS and YFSETQ. This CDR3 region has 14 residues. J gave up 6 bases and V 5 bases, and 10 bases lay outside the gene matches. Filled out from reference TRBV5-1 and TRBJ1-2, the complete variable domain reads KAGVTQTPRYLIKTRGQQVTLSCSPISGHRSVSWYQQTPGQGLQFLFEYFSETQRNKGNFPGRFSGRQFSNSRSEMNVSTLELGDSALYLCASRFQTGFDGYTFGSGTRLTVV.

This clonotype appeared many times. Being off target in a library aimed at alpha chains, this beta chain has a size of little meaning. CDR3 coding DNA: TGTGCCAGCAGTTTACAACAGGGGGCCCCTTACAATGAGCAGTTCTTC. Encoded protein: CASSLQQGAPYNEQFF. This chain links TRBV28 with TRBJ2-1, with 9 bases matching TRBD1. CDR1 is MDHEN, CDR2 SYDVKM, per germline. The ends lost 2 bases at V and 4 bases at J; junction bases unmatched: 6. The CDR3 is 16 amino acids. The complete variable domain, with remaining parts taken from reference TRBV28 and TRBJ2-1, reads DVKVTQSSRYLVKRTGEKVFLECVQDMDHENMFWYRQDPGLGLRLIYFSYDVKMKEKGDIPEGYSVSREKKERFSLILESASTNQTSMYLCASSLQQGAPYNEQFFGPGTRLTVL.

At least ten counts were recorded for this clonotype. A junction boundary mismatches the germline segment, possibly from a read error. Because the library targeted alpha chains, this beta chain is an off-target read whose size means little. CDR3: CASSEGIAGGRADTQYF. As DNA, the CDR3 is TGTGCCAGCAGCGAAGGAATAGCGGGGGGCCGGGCAGATACGCAGTATTTT. The V and J genes are TRBV6-1 and TRBJ2-3; 10 nucleotides align to TRBD2. The CDR3 loop spans 17 amino acids. Germline CDR1 and CDR2: MNHNS and SASEGT.

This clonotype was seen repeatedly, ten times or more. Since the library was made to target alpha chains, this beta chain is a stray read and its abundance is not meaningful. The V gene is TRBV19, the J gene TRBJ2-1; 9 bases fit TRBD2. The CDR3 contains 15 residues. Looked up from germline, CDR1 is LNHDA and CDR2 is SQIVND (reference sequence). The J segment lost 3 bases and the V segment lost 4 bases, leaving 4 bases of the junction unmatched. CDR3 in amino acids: CASSKILAGYNEQFF. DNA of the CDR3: TGTGCCAGTAGTAAGATACTAGCGGGCTACAATGAGCAGTTCTTC.

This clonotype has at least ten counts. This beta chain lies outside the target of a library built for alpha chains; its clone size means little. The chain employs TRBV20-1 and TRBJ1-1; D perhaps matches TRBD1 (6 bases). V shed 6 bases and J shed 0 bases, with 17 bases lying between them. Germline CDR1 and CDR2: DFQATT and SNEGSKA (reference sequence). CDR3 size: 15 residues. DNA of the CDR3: TGCAGTGCCGGCTCGGGGAGGGGGATGAACACTGAAGCTTTCTTT. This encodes CSAGSGRGMNTEAFF.

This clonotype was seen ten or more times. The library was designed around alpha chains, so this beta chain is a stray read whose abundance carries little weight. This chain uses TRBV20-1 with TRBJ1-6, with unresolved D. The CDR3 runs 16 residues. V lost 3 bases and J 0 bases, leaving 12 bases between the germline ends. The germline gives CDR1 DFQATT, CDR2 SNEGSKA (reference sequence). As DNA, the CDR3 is TGCAGTGCTAGCCCGGTTTCCGGCTCCTATAATTCACCCCTCCACTTT. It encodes CSASPVSGSYNSPLHF.

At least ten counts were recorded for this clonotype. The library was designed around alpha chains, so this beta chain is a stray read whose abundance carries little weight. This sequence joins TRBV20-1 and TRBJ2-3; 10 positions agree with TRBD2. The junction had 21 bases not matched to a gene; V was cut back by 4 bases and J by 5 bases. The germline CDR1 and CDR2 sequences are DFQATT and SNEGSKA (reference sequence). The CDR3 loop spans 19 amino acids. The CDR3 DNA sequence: TGCAGTGCTACCGCACTCCTCTTGTTTAGTAGCGGGGGGAAAGATACGCAGTATTTT. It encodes CSATALLLFSSGGKDTQYF.

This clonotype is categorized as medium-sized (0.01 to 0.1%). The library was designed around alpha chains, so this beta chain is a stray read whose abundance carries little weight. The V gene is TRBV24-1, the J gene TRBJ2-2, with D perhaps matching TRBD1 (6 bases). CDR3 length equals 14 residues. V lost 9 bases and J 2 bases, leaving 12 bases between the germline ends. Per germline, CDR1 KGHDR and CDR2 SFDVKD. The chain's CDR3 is CATAKGDNTGELFF. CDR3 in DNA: TGTGCCACCGCCAAGGGGGATAACACCGGGGAGCTGTTTTTT.

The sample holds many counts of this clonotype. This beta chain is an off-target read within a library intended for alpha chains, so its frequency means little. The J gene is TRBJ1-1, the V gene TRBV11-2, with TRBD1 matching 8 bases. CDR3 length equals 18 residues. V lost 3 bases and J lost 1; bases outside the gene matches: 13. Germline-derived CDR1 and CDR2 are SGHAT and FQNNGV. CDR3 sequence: CASSFSVYSGQENTEAFF. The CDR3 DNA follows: TGTGCCAGCAGCTTTAGTGTTTATTCGGGACAGGAGAACACTGAAGCTTTCTTT.

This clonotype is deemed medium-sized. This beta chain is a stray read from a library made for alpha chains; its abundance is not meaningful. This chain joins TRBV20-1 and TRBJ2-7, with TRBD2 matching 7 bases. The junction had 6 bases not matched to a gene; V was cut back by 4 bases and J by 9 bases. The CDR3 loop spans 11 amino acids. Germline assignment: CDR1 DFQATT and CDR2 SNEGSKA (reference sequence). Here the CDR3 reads CSAKAGITQYF. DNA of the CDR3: TGCAGTGCTAAAGCGGGGATTACGCAGTACTTC.

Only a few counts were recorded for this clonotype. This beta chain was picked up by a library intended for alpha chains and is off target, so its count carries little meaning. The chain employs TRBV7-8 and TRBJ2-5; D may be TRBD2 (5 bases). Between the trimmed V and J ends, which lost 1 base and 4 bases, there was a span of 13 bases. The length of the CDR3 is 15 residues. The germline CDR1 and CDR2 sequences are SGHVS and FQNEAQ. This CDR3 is CASSLGSLAGETQYF. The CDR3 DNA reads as TGTGCCAGCAGCTTAGGTAGCCTAGCAGGAGAGACCCAGTACTTC.

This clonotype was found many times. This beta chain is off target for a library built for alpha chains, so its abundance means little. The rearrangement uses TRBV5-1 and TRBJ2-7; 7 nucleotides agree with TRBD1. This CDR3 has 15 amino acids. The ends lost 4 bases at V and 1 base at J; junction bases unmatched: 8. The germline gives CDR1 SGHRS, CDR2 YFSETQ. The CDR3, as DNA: TGCGCCAGCAGCGCCCGACAGGGCCGGTCCTACGAGCAGTACTTC. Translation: CASSARQGRSYEQYF.

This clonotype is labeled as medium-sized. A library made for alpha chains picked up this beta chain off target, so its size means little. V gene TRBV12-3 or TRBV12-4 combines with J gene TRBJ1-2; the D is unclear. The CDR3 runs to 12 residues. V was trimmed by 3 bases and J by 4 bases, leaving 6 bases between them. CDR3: CASSLDGYGYTF. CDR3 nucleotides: TGTGCCAGCAGTTTGGACGGCTATGGCTACACCTTC.

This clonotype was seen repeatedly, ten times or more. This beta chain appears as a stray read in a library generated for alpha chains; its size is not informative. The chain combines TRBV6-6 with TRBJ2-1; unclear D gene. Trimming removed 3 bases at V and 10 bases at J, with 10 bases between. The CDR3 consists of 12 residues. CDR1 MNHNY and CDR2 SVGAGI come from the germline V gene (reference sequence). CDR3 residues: CASSYTHTEQFF. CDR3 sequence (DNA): TGTGCCAGCAGTTATACCCACACGGAGCAGTTCTTC.

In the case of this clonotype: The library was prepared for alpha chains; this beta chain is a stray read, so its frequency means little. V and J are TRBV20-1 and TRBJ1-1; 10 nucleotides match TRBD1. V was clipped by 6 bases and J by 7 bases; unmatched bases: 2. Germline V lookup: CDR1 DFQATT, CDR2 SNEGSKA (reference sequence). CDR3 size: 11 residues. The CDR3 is CSADRGLEAFF. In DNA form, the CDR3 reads TGCAGTGCAGACAGGGGGCTTGAAGCTTTCTTT.

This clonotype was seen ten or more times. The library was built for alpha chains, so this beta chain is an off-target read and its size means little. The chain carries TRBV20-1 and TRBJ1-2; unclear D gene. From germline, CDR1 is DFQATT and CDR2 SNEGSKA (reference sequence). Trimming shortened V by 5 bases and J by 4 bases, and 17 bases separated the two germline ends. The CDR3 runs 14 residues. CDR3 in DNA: TGCAGTGCTGGTAGCCCCGGAGGATCCTATGGCTACACCTTC. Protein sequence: CSAGSPGGSYGYTF.

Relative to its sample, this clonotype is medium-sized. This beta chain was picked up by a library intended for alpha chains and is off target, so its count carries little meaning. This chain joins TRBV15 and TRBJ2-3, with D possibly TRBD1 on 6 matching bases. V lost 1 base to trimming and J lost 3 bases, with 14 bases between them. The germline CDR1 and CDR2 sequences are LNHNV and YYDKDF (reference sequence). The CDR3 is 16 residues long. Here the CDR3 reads CATSRGPGTFTDTQYF. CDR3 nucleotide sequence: TGTGCCACCAGCAGAGGTCCAGGGACATTTACAGATACGCAGTATTTT.

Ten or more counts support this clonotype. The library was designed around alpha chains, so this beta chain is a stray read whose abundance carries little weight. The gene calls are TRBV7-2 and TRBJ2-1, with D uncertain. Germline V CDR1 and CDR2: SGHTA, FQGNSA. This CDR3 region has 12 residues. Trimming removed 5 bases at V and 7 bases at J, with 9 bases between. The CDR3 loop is CASSLSENEQFF. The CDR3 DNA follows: TGTGCCAGCAGCCTAAGCGAAAATGAGCAGTTCTTC.

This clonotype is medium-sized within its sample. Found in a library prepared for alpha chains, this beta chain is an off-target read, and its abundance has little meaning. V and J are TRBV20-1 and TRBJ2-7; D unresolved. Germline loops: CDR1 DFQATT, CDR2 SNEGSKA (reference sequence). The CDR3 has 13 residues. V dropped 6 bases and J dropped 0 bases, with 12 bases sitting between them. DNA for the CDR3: TGCAGTGCCCGCCCGCTAAGCTCCTACGAGCAGTACTTC. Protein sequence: CSARPLSSYEQYF.

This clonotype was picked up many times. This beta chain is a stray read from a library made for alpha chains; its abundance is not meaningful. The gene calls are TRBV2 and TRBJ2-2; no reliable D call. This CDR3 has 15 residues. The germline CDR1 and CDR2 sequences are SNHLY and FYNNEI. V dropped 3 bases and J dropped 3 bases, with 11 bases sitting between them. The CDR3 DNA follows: TGTGCCAGCAGTGACGAACAGTTCCACACCGGGGAGCTGTTTTTT. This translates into CASSDEQFHTGELFF.

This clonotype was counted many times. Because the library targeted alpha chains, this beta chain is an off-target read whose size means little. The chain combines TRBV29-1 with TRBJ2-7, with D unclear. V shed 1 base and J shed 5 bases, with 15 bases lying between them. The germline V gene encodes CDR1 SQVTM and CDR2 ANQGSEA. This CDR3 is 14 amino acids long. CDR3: CSVEGGTAQDEQYF. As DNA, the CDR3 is TGCAGCGTTGAAGGGGGAACAGCCCAGGACGAGCAGTACTTC.

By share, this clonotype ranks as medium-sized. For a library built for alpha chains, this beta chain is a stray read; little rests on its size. The CDR3 sequence is CASSWSENTEAFF. CDR3 nucleotide sequence: TGTGCCAGCAGTTGGTCAGAGAACACTGAAGCTTTCTTT. V and J are TRBV6-2 or TRBV6-3 and TRBJ1-1; D is unclear. CDR1 and CDR2 from the germline V gene are MNHEY and SVGEGT. The CDR3 is 13 amino acids. The V end was cut by 4 bases, the J end by 1 base, with 7 bases between.

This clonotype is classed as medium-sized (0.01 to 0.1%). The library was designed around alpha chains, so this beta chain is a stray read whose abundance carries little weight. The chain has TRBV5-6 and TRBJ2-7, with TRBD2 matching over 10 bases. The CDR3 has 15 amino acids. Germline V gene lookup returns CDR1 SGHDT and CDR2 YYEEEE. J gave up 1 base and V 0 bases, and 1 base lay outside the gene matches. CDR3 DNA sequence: TGTGCCAGCAGCTTGGGGACTAGCGGTTCCTACGAGCAGTACTTC. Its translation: CASSLGTSGSYEQYF.

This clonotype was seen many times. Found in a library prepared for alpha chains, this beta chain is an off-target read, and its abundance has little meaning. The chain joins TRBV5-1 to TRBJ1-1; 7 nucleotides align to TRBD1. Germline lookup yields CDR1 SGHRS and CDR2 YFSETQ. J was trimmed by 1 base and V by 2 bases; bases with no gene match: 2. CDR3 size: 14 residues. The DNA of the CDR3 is TGCGCCAGCAGCTTAAACAGGGGGAACACTGAAGCTTTCTTT. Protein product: CASSLNRGNTEAFF.